These T cell receptor beta chains were read from a single sample in a study of Graves' ophthalmopathy and Graves' hyperthyroidism. TCRdb passed the multiplex PCR reads through MiXCR, listing each CDR3 protein once. The data show about 1.2 million distinct CDR3 sequences, 35% to 45% seen once. Sequenced material: peripheral blood or thyroid tissue (not recorded which). These receptors were taken from an adult man with Graves' hyperthyroidism. CDR3s include the opening cysteine and the closing phenylalanine or tryptophan. The order of the fields is clone size, V gene, D gene, J gene, CDR3 protein, CDR3 DNA. A D gene is named only where the DNA matches it firmly. Clone size, where shown, is once, few, many, or a class for clones that have expanded.

many	TRBV9	NA	TRBJ1-6	CASRRGDSVNSPLHF	TGTGCCAGCAGGCGGGGGGATTCCGTCAATTCACCCCTCCACTTT
NA	TRBV15	NA	TRBJ1-2	CAPRQGSRGYGYTF	TGTGCCCCGCGGCAGGGTAGCCGGGGCTATGGCTACACCTTC
NA	TRBV29-1	TRBD1	TRBJ2-7	CSLGTGAYEQYF	TGCAGCTTGGGGACAGGAGCCTACGAGCAGTACTTC
few	TRBV14	TRBD1	TRBJ2-7	CASSQGTTGSYEQYF	TGTGCCAGCAGCCAAGGCACGACAGGGTCCTACGAGCAGTACTTC
NA	TRBV3-1	NA	TRBJ1-1	CASSQDLAGYTEAFF	TGTGCCAGCAGCCAAGATCTGGCAGGTTACACTGAAGCTTTCTTT
NA	TRBV29-1	NA	TRBJ2-7	CSVEGRERQYF	TGCAGCGTTGAGGGCAGGGAAAGGCAGTACTTC
NA	TRBV18	TRBD1	TRBJ1-5	CASSRDSSSNQPQHF	TGTGCCAGCTCACGGGACAGCTCTTCGAATCAGCCCCAGCATTTT
many	TRBV7-3	NA	TRBJ2-2	CASSLHGAANTGELFF	TGTGCCAGCAGCTTACATGGGGCAGCGAACACCGGGGAGCTGTTTTTT
many	TRBV10-1	NA	TRBJ1-1	CAAGGGRVTEAFF	TGCGCCGCCGGGGGGGGCCGGGTCACTGAAGCTTTCTTT
NA	TRBV15	TRBD1	TRBJ2-5	CATSRGTGGNETQYF	TGTGCCACCAGCAGGGGGACAGGGGGCAATGAGACCCAGTACTTC
NA	TRBV7-9	TRBD1	TRBJ1-5	CASRTPTGGNQPQHF	TGTGCCAGCAGGACCCCCACAGGGGGCAATCAGCCCCAGCATTTT
NA	TRBV29-1	TRBD2	TRBJ2-5	CSTGTSETQYF	TGCAGCACCGGGACTAGTGAGACCCAGTACTTC
many	TRBV7-3	NA	TRBJ2-2	CASSSSSHGELFF	TGTGCCAGCAGCTCGTCTAGCCACGGGGAGCTGTTTTTT
many	TRBV19	NA	TRBJ1-5	CASSIDRGRGNQPQHF	TGTGCCAGTAGTATAGATCGTGGGAGGGGCAATCAGCCCCAGCATTTT
NA	TRBV7-3	NA	TRBJ2-2	CASSFRWNTGELFF	TGTGCCAGCAGCTTTCGGTGGAACACCGGGGAGCTGTTTTTT
many	TRBV2	NA	TRBJ1-5	CASMWDGNQPQHF	TGTGCCAGCATGTGGGACGGCAATCAGCCCCAGCATTTT
many	TRBV12-3/TRBV12-4	NA	TRBJ1-1	CASSFVDEAFF	TGTGCCAGCAGTTTTGTGGATGAAGCTTTCTTT